This entry concerns a single T cell receptor (beta chain). The CDR3 length is 14 residues. CDR1 and CDR2 from the germline V gene are SGHVS and FNYEAQ. Trimming cost V 4 bases and J 6 bases, with 13 bases left between them. This sample is drawn from a study of control samples from healthy donors and cancer patients. Using immunoSEQ multiplex PCR, the repertoire was profiled, and TCRdb retains in-frame clones only, with some absent. The table shows around 190,000 clones, with around 90% occurring only once. The clonotype originates from a woman aged 45-59 years in good health. The gene calls are TRBV7-6 and TRBJ2-1; D possibly corresponds to TRBD2 (6 bases). The sample was blood. The CDR3 reads CASSSRLVSNEQFF. CDR3 nucleotides: TGTGCCAGCAGCTCGCGACTAGTCAGCAATGAGCAGTTCTTC.